The 32 T cell receptor beta chains listed next were all sequenced from one sample in a study of blood T cell repertoires in COVID-19. The data were produced by immunoSEQ multiplex PCR, yet TCRdb's version contains in-frame clones alone and is incomplete. The sample holds 220,000 or so clones, about 80% seen once. Sequences were obtained from peripheral blood. The receptor source for this set is a woman aged 25 to 39 who had recovered from COVID-19.

The gene calls are TRBV5-8 and TRBJ2-1; the match to TRBD2 covers 7 bases. In germline, CDR1 is SGHTS, CDR2 YDEGEE. The CDR3 is 16 amino acids. V lost 0 bases, J lost 10 bases, and 13 bases stayed unmatched. The CDR3 region has the DNA TGTGCCAGCAGCTTGGTTGGGGACTACGGAACATCAGAGCAGTTCTTC. Protein sequence: CASSLVGDYGTSEQFF.

The chain combines TRBV6-6 with TRBJ2-5; possibly TRBD1 for D (5 bases). Trimming removed 2 bases from V and 2 bases from J, with 12 bases in between. From germline, CDR1 is MNHNY and CDR2 SVGAGI (reference sequence). The CDR3 spans 15 residues. CDR3 in amino acids: CASSYPGIGQETQYF. The DNA of the CDR3 is TGTGCCAGCAGTTACCCAGGGATAGGACAAGAGACCCAGTACTTC.

The chain uses TRBV7-9 and TRBJ2-5, with 9 positions matching TRBD2. The CDR3 length is 13 residues. J was trimmed by 3 bases and V by 5 bases; bases with no gene match: 1. CDR1 is SEHNR, CDR2 FQNEAQ, per germline (reference sequence). The CDR3 is CASSPSGKETQYF. CDR3 bases: TGTGCCAGCAGCCCTAGCGGGAAAGAGACCCAGTACTTC.

This chain connects TRBV2 to TRBJ2-7; a possible D gene is TRBD2 (7 bases). Looked up from germline, CDR1 is SNHLY and CDR2 is FYNNEI. Trimming removed 2 bases from V and 3 bases from J, with 11 bases in between. CDR3 length: 14 residues. The CDR3 coding sequence is TGTGCCAGCAGTGAAAGAGGGGGGGGCTACGAGCAGTACTTC. Protein: CASSERGGGYEQYF.

This chain links TRBV9 with TRBJ1-5; no definite D call. There are 14 residues in the CDR3. Looked up from germline, CDR1 is SGDLS and CDR2 is YYNGEE. V lost 3 bases to trimming and J lost 3 bases, with 10 bases between them. CDR3 bases: TGTGCCAGCAGCGCCCGGGGTAACAATCAGCCCCAGCATTTT. Protein product: CASSARGNNQPQHF.

V is TRBV19 and J is TRBJ1-1; perhaps TRBD1 as D (6 bases). CDR1 is LNHDA, CDR2 SQIVND, per germline (reference sequence). V dropped 3 bases and J dropped 1 base, with 9 bases sitting between them. CDR3 length equals 14 residues. The CDR3 DNA reads TGTGCCAGTAGTATCAGGGGCAGGAACACTGAAGCTTTCTTT. Translation gives CASSIRGRNTEAFF.

The V call is TRBV5-1, the J call TRBJ2-1, with D tentatively TRBD1 (7 bases). This CDR3 region has 14 residues. V was clipped by 2 bases and J by 4 bases, with 10 bases between them. CDR1 and CDR2 (germline): SGHRS, YFSETQ. As DNA, the CDR3 is TGCGCCAGCAGCTTTGCAGGGGGGTACAATGAGCAGTTCTTC. Translation gives CASSFAGGYNEQFF.

The V and J genes are TRBV3-1 (or the pseudogene TRBV3-2) and TRBJ1-1; no definite D call. This CDR3 is built from 13 residues. Trimming stripped 0 bases from V and 7 bases from J, with 9 bases between. Germline V lookup: CDR1 LGHDT, CDR2 YNNKEL (reference sequence). The CDR3 nucleotides read TGTGCCAGCAGCCAAGATGTGAGGAGTGAAGCTTTCTTT. This translates into CASSQDVRSEAFF.

The chain employs TRBV3-1 (or the pseudogene TRBV3-2) and TRBJ1-6, with D unresolved. V was clipped by 4 bases and J by 5 bases, with 15 bases between them. The CDR3 has 16 residues. Germline V gives CDR1 LGHDT, CDR2 YNNKEL (reference sequence). Here the CDR3 reads CASSLDPFGDNSPLHF. The CDR3 nucleotides read TGTGCCAGCAGCCTGGACCCGTTCGGGGATAATTCACCCCTCCACTTT.

J is TRBJ2-3 and V is TRBV6-2 or TRBV6-3; TRBD1 is a possible D gene (5 bases). The germline gives CDR1 MNHEY, CDR2 SVGEGT. Trimming removed 6 bases from V and 0 bases from J, with 13 bases in between. The CDR3 length is 15 residues. CDR3 sequence reads: CASSRWGGSTDTQYF. The CDR3 nucleotides are TGTGCCAGCAGCCGATGGGGCGGCAGCACAGATACGCAGTATTTT.

The chain recombines TRBV14 with TRBJ1-2; 9 nucleotides line up with TRBD1. Germline CDR1 reads SGHDN; CDR2 reads FVKESK. This CDR3 is 15 amino acids long. J gave up 1 base and V 4 bases, and 4 bases lay outside the gene matches. Here the CDR3 DNA reads TGTGCCAGCAGCCGGCTGGGACAGGGTAACTATGGCTACACCTTC. It specifies CASSRLGQGNYGYTF.

The V call is TRBV3-1 (or the pseudogene TRBV3-2), the J call TRBJ2-5, with D unclear. This CDR3 region has 15 residues. The germline gives CDR1 LGHDT, CDR2 YNNKEL (reference sequence). V was trimmed by 0 bases and J by 5 bases, leaving 13 bases between them. DNA of the CDR3: TGTGCCAGCAGCCAAGAGTGGAGTTCCGGGGAGACCCAGTACTTC. It translates to CASSQEWSSGETQYF.

The V and J genes are TRBV28 and TRBJ1-5; 8 bases map to TRBD1. CDR3 length equals 13 residues. V lost 5 bases to trimming and J lost 4 bases; unmatched junction nucleotides: 1. Germline V CDR1 and CDR2: MDHEN, SYDVKM. CDR3 bases: TGTGCCAGCAGTCGGGACAGGAATCAGCCCCAGCATTTT. Its translation: CASSRDRNQPQHF.

The V gene is TRBV6-5, the J gene TRBJ2-6; D remains unclear. V shed 2 bases and J shed 3 bases, with 8 bases lying between them. The germline V gene has CDR1 MNHEY and CDR2 SVGAGI. This CDR3 comprises 15 residues. The CDR3 region has the DNA TGTGCCAGCAGTTACGGTCTCGGTGGGGCCAACGTCCTGACTTTC. Its translation is CASSYGLGGANVLTF.

This clone appeared a few times. The gene calls are TRBV7-7 and TRBJ2-1, with 7 bases matching TRBD1. V lost 5 bases and J lost 2; bases outside the gene matches: 6. This CDR3 has 15 amino acids. Per the germline V gene, CDR1 is SSHAT and CDR2 is FNYEAQ (reference sequence). The CDR3 sequence is CASSPRQGTYNEQFF. The CDR3, as DNA: TGTGCCAGCAGCCCCCGACAGGGAACCTACAATGAGCAGTTCTTC.

The chain has TRBV10-1 and TRBJ2-1; 14 bases fit TRBD2. The ends lost 1 base at V and 7 bases at J; junction bases unmatched: 3. The CDR3 is made up of 16 amino acids. The germline V gene has CDR1 WNHNN and CDR2 SYGVQD (reference sequence). This chain's CDR3 is CASSEWGTSGRNEQFF. The CDR3 DNA reads TGCGCCAGCAGTGAGTGGGGGACTAGCGGGAGAAATGAGCAGTTCTTC.

Only a few counts were recorded for this clone. J is TRBJ2-2 and V is TRBV4-1, with 10 bases that match TRBD1. The CDR3 loop spans 18 amino acids. Germline lookup yields CDR1 MGHRA and CDR2 YSYEKL. V lost 5 bases, J lost 6 bases, and 15 bases stayed unmatched. CDR3 protein: CASSSRPLDRGRAGELFF. Here the CDR3 DNA reads TGCGCCAGCAGCTCACGCCCTTTGGACAGGGGGAGGGCCGGGGAGCTGTTTTTT.

V is TRBV15 and J is TRBJ1-6; 10 bases agree with TRBD1. Germline assignment: CDR1 LNHNV and CDR2 YYDKDF (reference sequence). V lost 0 bases to trimming and J lost 5 bases; unmatched junction nucleotides: 1. The CDR3 sequence is 16 residues long. CDR3 sequence: CATSREGQGNNSPLHF. CDR3 nucleotide sequence: TGTGCCACCAGCAGAGAGGGACAGGGGAATAATTCACCCCTCCACTTT.

V usage is TRBV7-9 and J usage is TRBJ1-5, with 7 bases matching TRBD1. J gave up 6 bases and V 1 base, and 9 bases lay outside the gene matches. The CDR3 is 16 residues long. Germline CDR1 SEHNR, CDR2 FQNEAQ (reference sequence). CDR3 DNA: TGTGCCAGCAGCTTAGGAATAGAAGGGGGCGGTCAGCCCCAGCATTTT. Its translation: CASSLGIEGGGQPQHF.

The genes are TRBV27 and TRBJ2-7; no definite D call. Germline lookup yields CDR1 MNHEY and CDR2 SMNVEV (reference sequence). This CDR3 is built from 13 residues. V was cut by 6 bases and J by 6 bases, with 15 bases left in between. Here the CDR3 reads CASRKANSGEQYF. The CDR3 DNA follows: TGTGCCAGCAGAAAGGCAAACTCGGGCGAGCAGTACTTC.

The rearrangement uses TRBV10-2 and TRBJ2-1; 8 bases align to TRBD2. The CDR3 covers 17 residues. Trimming removed 6 bases from V and 5 bases from J; junction bases left unmatched: 15. CDR1 and CDR2 from the germline V gene are WSHSY and SAAADI. CDR3 sequence reads: CASRATLPGGRNNEQFF. In DNA, the CDR3 is TGCGCCAGCAGGGCAACACTACCGGGGGGGAGGAACAATGAGCAGTTCTTC.

This clone appeared a few times. The chain couples TRBV29-1 to TRBJ2-7; TRBD2 matches 8 bases. The CDR3 runs 13 residues. V lost 4 bases to trimming and J lost 6 bases; unmatched junction nucleotides: 8. Germline V CDR1 and CDR2: SQVTM, ANQGSEA. CDR3 coding DNA: TGCAGCGTTGCCGGGAGGGCTTCCGGCGAGCAGTACTTC. Translating gives CSVAGRASGEQYF.

The V call is TRBV7-3, the J call TRBJ2-3; 7 nucleotides align to TRBD2. The J segment lost 0 bases and the V segment lost 5 bases, leaving 5 bases of the junction unmatched. Germline V gene lookup returns CDR1 SGHTA and CDR2 FQGTGA. The CDR3 runs to 15 residues. The CDR3 is CASSLGTTSTDTQYF. The CDR3 DNA reads TGTGCCAGCAGCCTCGGGACTACCAGCACAGATACGCAGTATTTT. Combining the CDR3 with reference TRBV7-3 and TRBJ2-3 gives the whole variable domain GAGVSQTPSNKVTEKGKYVELRCDPISGHTALYWYRQSLGQGPEFLIYFQGTGAADDSGLPNDRFFAVRPEGSVSTLKIQRTERGDSAVYLCASSLGTTSTDTQYFGPGTRLTVL.

The rearrangement uses TRBV4-1 and TRBJ1-1; D is unresolved. Looked up from germline, CDR1 is MGHRA and CDR2 is YSYEKL. Trimming cost V 0 bases and J 7 bases, with 18 bases left between them. There are 16 residues in the CDR3. The CDR3 sequence is CASSQDNFQGPGEAFF. The DNA for the CDR3 is TGCGCCAGCAGCCAAGATAACTTTCAAGGTCCGGGTGAAGCTTTCTTT.

V is TRBV9 and J is TRBJ2-3; D call uncertain. The V and J ends lost 0 bases and 0 bases respectively, with 5 bases between them. Germline values: CDR1 SGDLS, CDR2 YYNGEE. The CDR3 has 14 residues. The CDR3 sequence is CASSVGVSTDTQYF. CDR3 nucleotide sequence: TGTGCCAGCAGCGTAGGAGTGAGCACAGATACGCAGTATTTT.

V usage is TRBV6-5 and J usage is TRBJ2-6; D call uncertain. This CDR3 has 12 residues. The germline V gene encodes CDR1 MNHEY and CDR2 SVGAGI. Trimming pared 10 bases from V and 1 base from J, leaving 5 bases between. The CDR3 bases are TGTGCCACCTCGTCTGGGGCCAACGTCCTGACTTTC. Residues: CATSSGANVLTF.

The chain uses TRBV28 and TRBJ2-6; D perhaps matches TRBD1 (6 bases). The V end was cut by 6 bases, the J end by 2 bases, with 11 bases between. CDR1 is MDHEN and CDR2 is SYDVKM in the germline V gene. This CDR3 region has 15 residues. In nucleotides, the CDR3 is TGTGCCAGCAGCCCGGCAGGGGCTGGGGCCAACGTCCTGACTTTC. This sequence encodes CASSPAGAGANVLTF.

In its sample, this clone was seen a few times. The rearrangement joins TRBV12-5 to TRBJ1-4, with D perhaps TRBD1 (6 bases). The CDR3 covers 17 residues. Trimming left V 0 bases short and J 0 bases short, with 11 bases between. From germline, CDR1 is LGHNT and CDR2 FRNRAP. The CDR3, as DNA: TGTGCTAGTGGTTTGGTACCTGGGACAACAACTAATGAAAAACTGTTTTTT. Translation gives CASGLVPGTTTNEKLFF.

The V and J genes are TRBV28 and TRBJ2-2, with 8 nucleotides matching TRBD2. This CDR3 contains 19 residues. Germline loops: CDR1 MDHEN, CDR2 SYDVKM. With V trimmed by 5 bases and J by 1 base, 15 bases remained unmatched. The CDR3 DNA reads TGTGCCAGCAGTCTACCCCTTCAGGATAGCGGGATGAACACCGGGGAGCTGTTTTTT. This encodes CASSLPLQDSGMNTGELFF.

The V call is TRBV10-1, the J call TRBJ2-7; 7 bases agree with TRBD2. Germline CDR1 is WNHNN and CDR2 is SYGVQD (reference sequence). V gave up 3 bases and J gave up 6 bases; unmatched junction bases: 11. CDR3 size: 15 residues. The CDR3 DNA reads as TGCGCCAGCAGTGAAGAGTCGGCGGGAGAGGGCGAGCAGTACTTC. Translation gives CASSEESAGEGEQYF.

The CDR3 DNA follows: TGTGCCAGCTCCTCTTCGACAGGGGCTAATGAAAAACTGTTTTTT. It codes for CASSSSTGANEKLFF. The chain is built from TRBV18 and TRBJ1-4; TRBD1 matches 8 bases. This CDR3 is built from 15 residues. Germline lookup yields CDR1 KGHSH and CDR2 LQKENI. V lost 6 bases, J lost 3 bases, and 6 bases stayed unmatched.

V is TRBV9 and J is TRBJ2-7; 8 bases agree with TRBD2. From germline, CDR1 is SGDLS and CDR2 YYNGEE. V gave up 0 bases and J gave up 5 bases; unmatched junction bases: 7. This CDR3 contains 15 residues. DNA of the CDR3: TGTGCCAGCAGCGTAGAATCCGGGAGGGACCACGAGCAGTACTTC. This codes for CASSVESGRDHEQYF. The full variable domain, in which reference TRBV9 and TRBJ2-7 provide the parts outside the CDR3, is DSGVTQTPKHLITATGQRVTLRCSPRSGDLSVYWYQQSLDQGLQFLIQYYNGEERAKGNILERFSAQQFPDLHSELNLSSLELGDSALYFCASSVESGRDHEQYFGPGTRLTVT.